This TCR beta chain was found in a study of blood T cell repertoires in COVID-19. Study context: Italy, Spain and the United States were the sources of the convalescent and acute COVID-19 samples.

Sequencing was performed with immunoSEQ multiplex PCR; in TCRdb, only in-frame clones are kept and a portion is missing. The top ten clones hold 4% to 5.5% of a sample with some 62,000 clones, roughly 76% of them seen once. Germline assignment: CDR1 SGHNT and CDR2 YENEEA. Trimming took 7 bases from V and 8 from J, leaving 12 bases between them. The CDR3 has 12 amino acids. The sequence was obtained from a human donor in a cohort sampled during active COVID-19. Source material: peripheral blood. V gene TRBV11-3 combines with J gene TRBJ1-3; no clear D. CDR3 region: CASTRREDTIYF. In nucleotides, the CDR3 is TGTGCCAGCACTCGTAGGGAGGACACCATATATTTT.